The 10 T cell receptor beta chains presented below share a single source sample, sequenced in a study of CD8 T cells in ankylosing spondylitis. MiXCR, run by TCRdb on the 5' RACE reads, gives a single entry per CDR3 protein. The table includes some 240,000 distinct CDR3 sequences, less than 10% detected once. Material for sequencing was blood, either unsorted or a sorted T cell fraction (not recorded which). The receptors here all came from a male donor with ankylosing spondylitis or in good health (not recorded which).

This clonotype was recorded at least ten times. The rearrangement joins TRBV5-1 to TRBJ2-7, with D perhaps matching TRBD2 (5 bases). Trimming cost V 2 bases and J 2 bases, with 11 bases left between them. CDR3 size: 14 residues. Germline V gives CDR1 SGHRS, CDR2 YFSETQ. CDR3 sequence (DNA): TGCGCCAGCAGCTTAAACCCCGGGGCCTACGAGCAGTACTTC. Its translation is CASSLNPGAYEQYF.

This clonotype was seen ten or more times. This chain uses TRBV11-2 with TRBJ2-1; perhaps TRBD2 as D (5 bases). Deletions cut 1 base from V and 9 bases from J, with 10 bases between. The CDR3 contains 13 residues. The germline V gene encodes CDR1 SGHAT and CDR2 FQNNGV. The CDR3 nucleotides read TGTGCCAGCAGCTTAGGGCGACGGGGTGAGCAGTTCTTC. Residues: CASSLGRRGEQFF.

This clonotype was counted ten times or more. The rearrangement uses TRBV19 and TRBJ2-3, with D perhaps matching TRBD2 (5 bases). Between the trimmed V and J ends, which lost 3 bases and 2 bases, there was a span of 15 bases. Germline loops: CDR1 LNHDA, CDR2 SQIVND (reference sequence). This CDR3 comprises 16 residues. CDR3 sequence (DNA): TGTGCCAGTAGTATCCCGACTAACGGTCCCACAGATACGCAGTATTTT. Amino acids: CASSIPTNGPTDTQYF.

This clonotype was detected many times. CDR3 bases: TGTGCCAGCAGGAGGGGACAGGGAGGGTCCAAAAACATTCAGTACTTC. This translates into CASRRGQGGSKNIQYF. This rearrangement joins TRBV12-3 or TRBV12-4 to TRBJ2-4, with 9 bases that match TRBD1. The CDR3 has 16 residues. Trimming cost V 6 bases and J 2 bases; bases outside gene matches: 8.

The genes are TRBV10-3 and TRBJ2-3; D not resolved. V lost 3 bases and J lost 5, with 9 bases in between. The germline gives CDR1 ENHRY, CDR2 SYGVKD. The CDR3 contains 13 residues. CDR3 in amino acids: CAISDPIGDTQYF. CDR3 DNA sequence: TGTGCCATCAGTGACCCGATAGGAGATACGCAGTATTTT.

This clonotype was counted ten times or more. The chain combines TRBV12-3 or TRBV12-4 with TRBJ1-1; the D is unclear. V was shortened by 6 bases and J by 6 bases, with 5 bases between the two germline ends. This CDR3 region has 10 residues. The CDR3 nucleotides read TGTGCCAGCAGCCAGGCTGAAGCTTTCTTT. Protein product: CASSQAEAFF.

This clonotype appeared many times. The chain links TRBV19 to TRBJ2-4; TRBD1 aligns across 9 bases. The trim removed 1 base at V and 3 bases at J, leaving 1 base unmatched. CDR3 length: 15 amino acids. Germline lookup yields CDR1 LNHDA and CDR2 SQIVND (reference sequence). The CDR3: CASSIAGQGKNIQYF. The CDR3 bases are TGTGCCAGTAGTATAGCGGGACAGGGCAAAAACATTCAGTACTTC.

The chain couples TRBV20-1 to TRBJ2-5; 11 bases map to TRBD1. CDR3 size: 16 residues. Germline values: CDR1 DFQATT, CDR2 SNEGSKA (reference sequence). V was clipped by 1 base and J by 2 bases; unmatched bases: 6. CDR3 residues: CSARALGTGGQETQYF. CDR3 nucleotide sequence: TGCAGTGCTAGAGCCCTTGGGACAGGGGGACAAGAGACCCAGTACTTC.

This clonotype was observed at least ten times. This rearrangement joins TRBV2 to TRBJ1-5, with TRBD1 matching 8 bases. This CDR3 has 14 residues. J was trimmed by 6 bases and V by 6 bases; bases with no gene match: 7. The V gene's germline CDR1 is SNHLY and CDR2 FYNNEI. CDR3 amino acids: CASRPQGARQPQHF. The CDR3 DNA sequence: TGTGCCAGCAGGCCCCAGGGGGCTCGTCAGCCCCAGCATTTT.

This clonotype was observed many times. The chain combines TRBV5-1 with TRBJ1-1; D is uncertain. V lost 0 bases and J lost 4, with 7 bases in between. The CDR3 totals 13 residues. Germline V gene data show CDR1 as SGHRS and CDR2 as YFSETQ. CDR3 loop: CASSLEWGTEAFF. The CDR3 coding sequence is TGCGCCAGCAGCTTGGAATGGGGCACTGAAGCTTTCTTT. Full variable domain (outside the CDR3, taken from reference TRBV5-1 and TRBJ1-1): KAGVTQTPRYLIKTRGQQVTLSCSPISGHRSVSWYQQTPGQGLQFLFEYFSETQRNKGNFPGRFSGRQFSNSRSEMNVSTLELGDSALYLCASSLEWGTEAFFGQGTRLTVV.